This TCR beta chain was found in a study of control samples from healthy donors and cancer patients. Here immunoSEQ multiplex PCR was the method, and the copy in TCRdb shows in-frame clones only, minus some. The data show just under 75,000 clones, 87% seen once. This sequence was found in a woman between 45 and 65 years old in good health. The sample comprised blood.

CDR3 region: CAWNVGNTEAFF. The CDR3 DNA sequence: TGTGCCTGGAACGTAGGGAACACTGAAGCTTTCTTT. The rearrangement uses TRBV30 and TRBJ1-1; no clear D. V gave up 4 bases and J gave up 1 base, with 7 bases separating them. The V gene's germline CDR1 is GTSNPN and CDR2 SVGIG (reference sequence). The CDR3 loop spans 12 amino acids.